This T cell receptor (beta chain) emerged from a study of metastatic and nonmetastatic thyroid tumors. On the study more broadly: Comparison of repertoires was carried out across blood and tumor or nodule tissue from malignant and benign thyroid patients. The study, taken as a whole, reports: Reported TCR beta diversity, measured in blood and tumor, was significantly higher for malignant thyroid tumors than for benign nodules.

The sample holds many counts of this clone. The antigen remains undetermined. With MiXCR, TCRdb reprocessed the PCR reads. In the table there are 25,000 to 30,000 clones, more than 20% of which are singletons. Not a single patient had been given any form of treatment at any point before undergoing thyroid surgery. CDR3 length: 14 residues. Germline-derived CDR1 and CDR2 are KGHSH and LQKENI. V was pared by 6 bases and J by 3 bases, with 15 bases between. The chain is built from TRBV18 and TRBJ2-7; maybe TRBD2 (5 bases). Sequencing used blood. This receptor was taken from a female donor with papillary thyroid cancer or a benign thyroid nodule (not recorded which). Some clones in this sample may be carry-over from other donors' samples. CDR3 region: CASSPGRGFYEQYF. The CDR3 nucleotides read TGTGCCAGCTCTCCCGGTAGAGGGTTCTACGAGCAGTACTTC.